These T cell receptor beta chains were read from a single sample in a study of blood T cell repertoires in COVID-19. The repertoire was sequenced with immunoSEQ multiplex PCR; TCRdb's copy has only in-frame clones and lacks some. The sample contains approximately 440,000 clones, roughly nine tenths of which appear only once. The source material was PBMCs or T cells enriched from blood (not recorded which). The receptors here all came from a woman in her late teens or twenties who had recovered from COVID-19. Both conserved end residues are part of each CDR3. The D gene is left open where the match is weak. Only part of the rows carry a size: once, few, many, or a class if the clone is expanded.

j_gene: TRBJ2-3
d_gene: NA
v_gene: TRBV19
abundance: NA
CDR3nt: TGTGCCAGTAGGGGACGAGGGGGGGATAGCACAGATACGCAGTATTTT
CDR3aa: CASRGRGGDSTDTQYF

j_gene: TRBJ2-7
d_gene: TRBD1
v_gene: TRBV7-2
abundance: NA
CDR3nt: TGTGCCAGCAGCTTAACGGGACAGGGATGGGGCGAGCAGTACTTC
CDR3aa: CASSLTGQGWGEQYF

j_gene: TRBJ1-1
d_gene: TRBD1
v_gene: TRBV28
abundance: NA
CDR3nt: TGTGCCTCCCCCTCAAAACAGGGGAGTAACACTGAAGCTTTCTTT
CDR3aa: CASPSKQGSNTEAFF

j_gene: TRBJ1-4
d_gene: NA
v_gene: TRBV7-2
abundance: NA
CDR3nt: TGTGCCAGCAGCTTAGCGCGACCAGGGGCTAATGAAAAACTGTTTTTT
CDR3aa: CASSLARPGANEKLFF

j_gene: TRBJ2-1
d_gene: NA
v_gene: TRBV28
abundance: once
CDR3nt: TGTGCCAGCAGTTTATCGACCCCCGGGGGCAATGAGCAGTTCTTC
CDR3aa: CASSLSTPGGNEQFF

j_gene: TRBJ2-3
d_gene: NA
v_gene: TRBV29-1
abundance: NA
CDR3nt: TGCAGCGTTGCGGCGGGGGCGGGTAGAGATACGCAGTATTTT
CDR3aa: CSVAAGAGRDTQYF

j_gene: TRBJ1-5
d_gene: NA
v_gene: TRBV19
abundance: NA
CDR3nt: TGTGCCAGTAGGTTGGGGGGGTTGAGCAATCAGCCCCAGCATTTT
CDR3aa: CASRLGGLSNQPQHF

j_gene: TRBJ2-7
d_gene: NA
v_gene: TRBV14
abundance: NA
CDR3nt: TGTGCCAGCAGCCATGGTTCAGGGGGGTACGAGCAGTACTTC
CDR3aa: CASSHGSGGYEQYF

j_gene: TRBJ1-2
d_gene: NA
v_gene: TRBV7-2
abundance: NA
CDR3nt: TGTGCCAGCAGCTCCCCCCGGGGAGCCTCGCAGGGAGGCTATGGCTACACCTTC
CDR3aa: CASSSPRGASQGGYGYTF

j_gene: TRBJ2-1
d_gene: TRBD2
v_gene: TRBV5-8
abundance: NA
CDR3nt: TGTGCCAGCAGCTCTAGCGGGGGGGATGTTGATGAGCAGTTCTTC
CDR3aa: CASSSSGGDVDEQFF

j_gene: TRBJ1-6
d_gene: TRBD1
v_gene: TRBV5-1
abundance: NA
CDR3nt: TGCGCCAGCAGCGCGGGACAGCAGAGCTCCTATAATTCACCCCTCCACTTT
CDR3aa: CASSAGQQSSYNSPLHF

j_gene: TRBJ1-6
d_gene: NA
v_gene: TRBV7-2
abundance: NA
CDR3nt: TGTGCCAGCAGCTTTGTCCTCCCGGGTTCACCCCTCCACTTT
CDR3aa: CASSFVLPGSPLHF

j_gene: TRBJ2-1
d_gene: NA
v_gene: TRBV14
abundance: NA
CDR3nt: TGTGCCAGCAGCCAAGTTTGGAGCTCCTACAATGAGCAGTTCTTC
CDR3aa: CASSQVWSSYNEQFF

j_gene: TRBJ1-2
d_gene: NA
v_gene: TRBV5-1
abundance: NA
CDR3nt: TGCGCCAGCAGCTTGGCCGGTCAGGGGACCTACACCTTC
CDR3aa: CASSLAGQGTYTF

j_gene: TRBJ1-1
d_gene: TRBD1
v_gene: TRBV7-8
abundance: NA
CDR3nt: TGTGCCAGCAGCTTGGCCCGGGGACAGCCTAACACTGAAGCTTTCTTT
CDR3aa: CASSLARGQPNTEAFF

j_gene: TRBJ1-6
d_gene: NA
v_gene: TRBV9
abundance: NA
CDR3nt: TGTGCCAGCAGCACCGGGAGGTGGGAATCACCCCTCCACTTT
CDR3aa: CASSTGRWESPLHF

j_gene: TRBJ1-1
d_gene: NA
v_gene: TRBV7-3
abundance: NA
CDR3nt: TGTGCCAGCAGCCGCGGACAGAACACTGAAGCTTTCTTT
CDR3aa: CASSRGQNTEAFF

j_gene: TRBJ2-4
d_gene: NA
v_gene: TRBV4-1
abundance: NA
CDR3nt: TGCGCCAGCAGCCAAGATGGCTCGGGGGCCAAAAACATTCAGTACTTC
CDR3aa: CASSQDGSGAKNIQYF

j_gene: TRBJ1-2
d_gene: NA
v_gene: TRBV2
abundance: NA
CDR3nt: TGTGCCAGCAGTGTCACAAGGACCCAAGGGGCCGATGGCTACACCTTC
CDR3aa: CASSVTRTQGADGYTF

j_gene: TRBJ2-7
d_gene: TRBD2
v_gene: TRBV5-6
abundance: NA
CDR3nt: TGTGCCAGCAGCTTGGCGAGCCTAGCGGGGGCCCTCCGGTACGAGCAGTACTTC
CDR3aa: CASSLASLAGALRYEQYF

j_gene: TRBJ2-7
d_gene: NA
v_gene: TRBV6-1
abundance: NA
CDR3nt: TGTGCCAGCAGTGAAGGCCCCCGGGGTTATCCCGAGCAGTACTTC
CDR3aa: CASSEGPRGYPEQYF

j_gene: TRBJ2-1
d_gene: NA
v_gene: TRBV7-9
abundance: NA
CDR3nt: TGTGCCAGCAGCTTAGTAGTTGGTGAGCAGTTCTTC
CDR3aa: CASSLVVGEQFF

j_gene: TRBJ2-3
d_gene: TRBD2
v_gene: TRBV3-1/TRBV3-2
abundance: NA
CDR3nt: TGTGCCAGCAGCCTCAGCGGGACTAGCGGAGATACGCAGTATTTT
CDR3aa: CASSLSGTSGDTQYF

j_gene: TRBJ1-1
d_gene: TRBD1
v_gene: TRBV5-4
abundance: NA
CDR3nt: TGTGCCAGCAGCTTATTTGGCGAGGGGGCCACTGAAGCTTTCTTT
CDR3aa: CASSLFGEGATEAFF

j_gene: TRBJ1-5
d_gene: TRBD1
v_gene: TRBV2
abundance: once
CDR3nt: TGTGCCAGCAGTGAATTCGGGACAGCTAATCAGCCCCAGCATTTT
CDR3aa: CASSEFGTANQPQHF

j_gene: TRBJ2-7
d_gene: NA
v_gene: TRBV3-1/TRBV3-2
abundance: NA
CDR3nt: TGTGCCAGCAGCCAATCCAGCTACGAGCAGTACTTC
CDR3aa: CASSQSSYEQYF

j_gene: TRBJ1-1
d_gene: NA
v_gene: TRBV4-1
abundance: NA
CDR3nt: TGCGCCAGCAGCCAAATCATTCCGGCTGAAGCTTTCTTT
CDR3aa: CASSQIIPAEAFF

j_gene: TRBJ2-3
d_gene: TRBD2
v_gene: TRBV20-1
abundance: NA
CDR3nt: TGCAGTGCTAGTTGGGCTAGCGGTGTCACAGATACGCAGTATTTT
CDR3aa: CSASWASGVTDTQYF